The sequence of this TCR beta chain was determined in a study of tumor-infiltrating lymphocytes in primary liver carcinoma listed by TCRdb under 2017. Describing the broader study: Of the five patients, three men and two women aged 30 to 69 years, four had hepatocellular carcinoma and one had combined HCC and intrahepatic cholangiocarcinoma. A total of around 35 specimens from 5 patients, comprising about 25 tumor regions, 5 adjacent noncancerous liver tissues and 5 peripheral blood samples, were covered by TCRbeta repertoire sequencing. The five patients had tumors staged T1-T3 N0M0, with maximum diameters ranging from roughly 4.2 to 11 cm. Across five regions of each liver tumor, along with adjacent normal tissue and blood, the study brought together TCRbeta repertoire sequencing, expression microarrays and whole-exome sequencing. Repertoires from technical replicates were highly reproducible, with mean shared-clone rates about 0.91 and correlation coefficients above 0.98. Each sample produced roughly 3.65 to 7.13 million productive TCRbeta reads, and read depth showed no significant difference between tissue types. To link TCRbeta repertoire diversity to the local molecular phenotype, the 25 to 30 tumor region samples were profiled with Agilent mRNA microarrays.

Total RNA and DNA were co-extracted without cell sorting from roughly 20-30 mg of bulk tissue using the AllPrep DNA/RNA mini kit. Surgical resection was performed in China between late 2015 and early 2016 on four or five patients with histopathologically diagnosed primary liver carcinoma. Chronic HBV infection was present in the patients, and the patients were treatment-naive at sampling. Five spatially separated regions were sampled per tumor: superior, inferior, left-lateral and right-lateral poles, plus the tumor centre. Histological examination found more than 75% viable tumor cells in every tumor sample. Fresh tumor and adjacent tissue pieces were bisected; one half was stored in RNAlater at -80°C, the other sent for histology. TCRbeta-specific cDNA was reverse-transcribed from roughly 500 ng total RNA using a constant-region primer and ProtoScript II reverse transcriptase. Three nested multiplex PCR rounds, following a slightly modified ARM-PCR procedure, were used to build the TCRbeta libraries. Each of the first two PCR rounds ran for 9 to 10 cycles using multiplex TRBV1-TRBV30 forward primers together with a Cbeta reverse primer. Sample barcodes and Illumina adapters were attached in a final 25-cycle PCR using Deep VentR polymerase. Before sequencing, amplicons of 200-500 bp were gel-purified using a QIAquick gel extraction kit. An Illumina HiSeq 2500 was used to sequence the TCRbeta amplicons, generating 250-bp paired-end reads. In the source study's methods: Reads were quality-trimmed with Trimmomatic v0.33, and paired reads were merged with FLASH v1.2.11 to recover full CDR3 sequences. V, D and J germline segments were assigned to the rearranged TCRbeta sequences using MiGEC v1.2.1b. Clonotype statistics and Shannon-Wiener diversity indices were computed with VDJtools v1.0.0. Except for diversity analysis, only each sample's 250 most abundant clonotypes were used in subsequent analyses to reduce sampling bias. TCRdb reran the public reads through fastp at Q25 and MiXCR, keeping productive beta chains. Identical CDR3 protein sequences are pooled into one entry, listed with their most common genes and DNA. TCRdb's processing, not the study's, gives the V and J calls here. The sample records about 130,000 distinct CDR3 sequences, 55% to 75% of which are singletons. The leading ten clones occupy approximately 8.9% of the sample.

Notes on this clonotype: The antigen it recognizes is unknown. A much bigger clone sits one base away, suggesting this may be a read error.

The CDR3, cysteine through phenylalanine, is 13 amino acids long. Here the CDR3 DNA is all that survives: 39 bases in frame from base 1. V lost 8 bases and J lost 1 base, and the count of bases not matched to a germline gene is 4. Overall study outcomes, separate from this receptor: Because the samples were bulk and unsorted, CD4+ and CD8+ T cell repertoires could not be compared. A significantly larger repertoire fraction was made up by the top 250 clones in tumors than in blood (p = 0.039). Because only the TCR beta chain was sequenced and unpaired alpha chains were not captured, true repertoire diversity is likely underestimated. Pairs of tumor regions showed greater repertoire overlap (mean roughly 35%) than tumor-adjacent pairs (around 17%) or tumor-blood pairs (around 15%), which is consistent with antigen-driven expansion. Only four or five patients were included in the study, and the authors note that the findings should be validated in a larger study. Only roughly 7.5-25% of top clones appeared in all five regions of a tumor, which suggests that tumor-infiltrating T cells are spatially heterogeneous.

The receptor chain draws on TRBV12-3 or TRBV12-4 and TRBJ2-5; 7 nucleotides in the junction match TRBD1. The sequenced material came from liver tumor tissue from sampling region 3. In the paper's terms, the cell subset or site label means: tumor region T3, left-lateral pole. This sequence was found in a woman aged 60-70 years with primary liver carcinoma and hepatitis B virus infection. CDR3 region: CASGDRIQETQYF. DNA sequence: TGTGCCAGCGGGGACAGAATCCAAGAGACCCAGTACTTC.